The entry below gives a single T cell receptor beta chain sequence along with its context. Its antigen is unknown. One base away there is no much larger clone; base qualities are not given. This sample is part of a study of T cell repertoires in cytomegalovirus infection (dated by TCRdb to 2018 to 2020). In the study overall: The HLA type of each donor mattered for the analysis, because public TCR beta signatures pointed to carriage of CMV infection along with the matching HLA type. Paper-wide results and their limitations: The ex vivo response was dominated by HLA-C-restricted CMV-specific TCR beta clonotypes, and the single most frequent clonotype in two of eight donors was supplied by these HLA-C-restricted clonotypes. Carriers of CMV infection plus the relevant HLA type were discriminated by the cumulative frequency of public TCR beta family members in the study cohort and in an independent roughly 350-donor cohort.

The instrument was an Illumina HiSeq 1500. TCRdb reran the public reads through fastp at Q25 and MiXCR, keeping productive beta chains. Each entry is one CDR3 protein sequence, shown with its most common DNA and genes. For this sample the table gives about 46,000 distinct CDR3 sequences, of which more than 20% were detected only once. The ten biggest clones cover about a fifth of the sample. Via the germline V gene, CDR1 is SGHAT and CDR2 FQNNGV. The CDR3 sequence holds 15 residues, the cysteine and phenylalanine included. The retained sequence is limited to the CDR3, 45 bases, with the frame set at the first base. Trimming leaves V shorter by 5 bases and J shorter by 4 bases, with the junction holding 4 bases beyond the gene matches.

The chain couples TRBV11-2 to TRBJ2-1; 11 bases in between match TRBD2. Sample: PBMCs, sequenced either directly or after in vitro stimulation (not recorded which). The sequence came from a human donor in good health (CMV status not recorded). Some clones in this sample may be carry-over from other donors' samples. The bases are TGTGCCAGCAGCCGACTAGCGGGATTGTACAATGAGCAGTTCTTC. Its product reads: CASSRLAGLYNEQFF.